Each of the 11 T cell receptor beta chains below was sequenced from the same sample in a study of T cell repertoires in cytomegalovirus infection. A single record per CDR3 protein comes from TCRdb applying MiXCR to the reads. Among 560,000 or so distinct CDR3 sequences, approximately 17% were seen once, and the ten largest hold under 30%. Sequencing was performed on CD8+ T cells from PBMCs. The receptor set was obtained from a human donor in good health (CMV status not recorded). Some clones in this sample may be carry-over from other donors' samples.

This clonotype was found a few times. The rearrangement links TRBV19 to TRBJ2-7; D gene unclear. The CDR3 loop spans 15 amino acids. Germline CDR1 and CDR2: LNHDA and SQIVND (reference sequence). The V end was cut by 5 bases, the J end by 5 bases, with 19 bases between. The CDR3 sequence: CASSPTELRSDEQYF. CDR3 DNA sequence: TGTGCCAGTAGTCCGACGGAACTGAGAAGCGACGAGCAGTACTTC.

The rearrangement uses TRBV4-1 and TRBJ1-5; 9 bases agree with TRBD1. V lost 0 bases to trimming and J lost 7 bases; unmatched junction nucleotides: 4. This CDR3 is built from 15 residues. Germline-derived CDR1 and CDR2 are MGHRA and YSYEKL. CDR3 amino acids: CASSQEWDRAQPQHF. CDR3 DNA sequence: TGCGCCAGCAGCCAAGAATGGGACAGGGCACAGCCCCAGCATTTT.

Ten or more counts support this clonotype. This chain joins TRBV6-1 and TRBJ2-6; tentative D call: TRBD2 (5 bases). V lost 8 bases and J 0 bases, leaving 5 bases between the germline ends. The germline CDR1 and CDR2 sequences are MNHNS and SASEGT. The CDR3 totals 13 residues. CDR3 sequence reads: CASGGSGANVLTF. In DNA, the CDR3 is TGTGCCAGCGGAGGCTCTGGGGCCAACGTCCTGACTTTC.

This clonotype was seen only a few times. The chain is built from TRBV7-9 and TRBJ2-5; D is possibly TRBD1 or TRBD2 (5 bases each). Germline lookup yields CDR1 SEHNR and CDR2 FQNEAQ (reference sequence). The CDR3 runs to 13 residues. V shed 7 bases and J shed 5 bases, with 14 bases lying between them. DNA of the CDR3: TGTGCCAGCACCCACCCGGGACGGGAGACCCAGTACTTC. It encodes CASTHPGRETQYF. The full variable domain, its missing parts supplied by reference TRBV7-9 and TRBJ2-5, is DTGVSQNPRHKITKRGQNVTFRCDPISEHNRLYWYRQTLGQGPEFLTYFQNEAQLEKSRLLSDRFSAERPKGSFSTLEIQRTEQGDSAMYLCASTHPGRETQYFGPGTRLLVL.

The sample holds many counts of this clonotype. This chain connects TRBV19 to TRBJ1-2; unclear D gene. Trimming shortened V by 3 bases and J by 1 base, and 9 bases separated the two germline ends. The germline V gene has CDR1 LNHDA and CDR2 SQIVND (reference sequence). This CDR3 comprises 14 residues. CDR3 nucleotides: TGTGCCAGTAGTATTTCCGCGGTTAACTATGGCTACACCTTC. Translated, it gives CASSISAVNYGYTF.

This clonotype has just a few counts. The CDR3 DNA follows: TGTGCCACTAGGGCGGGGCTGTTGGGTAACATTCAGTACTTC. Encoded protein: CATRAGLLGNIQYF. The V call is TRBV27, the J call TRBJ2-4, with D possibly being TRBD2 (6 bases). This CDR3 is 14 amino acids long. V was shortened by 10 bases and J by 7 bases, with 20 bases between the two germline ends. CDR1 and CDR2 from the germline V gene are MNHEY and SMNVEV (reference sequence).

The V call is TRBV5-1, the J call TRBJ1-2; D uncertain. Looked up from germline, CDR1 is SGHRS and CDR2 is YFSETQ. CDR3 length equals 16 residues. The V end was cut by 1 base, the J end by 1 base, with 14 bases between. CDR3 amino acids: CASSLKGTGINYGYTF. CDR3 DNA sequence: TGCGCCAGCAGCTTGAAGGGAACGGGTATTAACTATGGCTACACCTTC. The full variable domain, with the rest looked up from reference TRBV5-1 and TRBJ1-2, is KAGVTQTPRYLIKTRGQQVTLSCSPISGHRSVSWYQQTPGQGLQFLFEYFSETQRNKGNFPGRFSGRQFSNSRSEMNVSTLELGDSALYLCASSLKGTGINYGYTFGSGTRLTVV.

This clonotype was detected ten times or more. This chain uses TRBV27 with TRBJ2-7; TRBD2 matches at 7 bases. CDR1 MNHEY and CDR2 SMNVEV come from the germline V gene (reference sequence). The J segment lost 4 bases and the V segment lost 8 bases, leaving 11 bases of the junction unmatched. The CDR3 has 14 amino acids. This CDR3 is CASRRVAGVYEQYF. In nucleotides, the CDR3 is TGTGCCAGCCGTAGGGTCGCGGGAGTGTACGAGCAGTACTTC.

This clonotype was seen many times. V and J are TRBV6-6 and TRBJ2-7, with 7 bases identical to TRBD1. Germline V gives CDR1 MNHNY, CDR2 SVGAGI (reference sequence). This CDR3 has 16 amino acids. The ends lost 5 bases at V and 4 bases at J; junction bases unmatched: 14. The CDR3: CASSDRQGDGLYEQYF. The DNA for the CDR3 is TGTGCCAGCAGTGACCGACAGGGAGATGGTCTTTACGAGCAGTACTTC.

The table lists this clonotype with many counts. The V call is TRBV7-3, the J call TRBJ2-3; 10 bases are shared with TRBD2. The germline gives CDR1 SGHTA, CDR2 FQGTGA. The CDR3 extends over 15 amino acids. With 5 bases clipped from V and 5 bases from J, the junction kept 7 bases outside the gene matches. DNA for the CDR3: TGTGCCAGCAGCCCAGCGGGAGGGCCGGAAGATACGCAGTATTTT. Translating it yields CASSPAGGPEDTQYF.

The table lists this clonotype with many counts. The rearrangement links TRBV7-9 to TRBJ2-5; no reliable D call. This CDR3 is 12 amino acids long. V lost 1 base and J lost 5, with 5 bases in between. Per the germline V gene, CDR1 is SEHNR and CDR2 is FQNEAQ (reference sequence). In DNA, the CDR3 is TGTGCCAGCAGCTTAGTATGGGAGACCCAGTACTTC. Translation: CASSLVWETQYF.